This T cell receptor (beta chain) comes out of a study of T-cell memory formation after mild COVID-19. Study information: In these data, TCR clusters were largely donor specific.

This CDR3 has 16 residues. V dropped 1 base and J dropped 9 bases, with 19 bases sitting between them. Per germline, CDR1 SGHAT and CDR2 FQNNGV. Constant-segment-primed 5'RACE gave TCR alpha and TCR beta cDNA libraries with sample barcodes and UMIs. TCRdb re-derived calls from the 5' RACE reads in MiXCR, one entry per CDR3 protein. The sample lists about 270,000 distinct CDR3 sequences; more than 15% were seen once. Findings and caveats of the study: The authors did not confirm SARS-CoV-2 specificity of second-wave clones peaking day 37. That cross-reactive memory joined was suggested by some responding clones appearing in pre-infection memory.

This clonotype was detected a few times. What it recognizes is unknown. The source material was PBMCs or a T cell subset sorted from them (not recorded which). The sequence was obtained from a man between 18 and 35 years old who had mild COVID-19 (a few samples of this study predate the infection). Cell type and time point are not known. The V gene is TRBV11-2, the J gene TRBJ2-4; no reliable D call. CDR3 coding DNA: TGTGCCAGCAGCTTAGTCGTGACTGAGACCAAAGGCATTCAGTACTTC. As protein: CASSLVVTETKGIQYF.